The 22 T cell receptor beta chains below all came from one sample that was sequenced in a study of identical twins. Via MiXCR, TCRdb re-called the 5' RACE reads, giving one row per CDR3 protein. The sample lists roughly 230,000 distinct CDR3 sequences, about 8.9% occurring once. This sample was shared with a second study, whose subject was yellow fever vaccine responses in identical twins.

The specimen sequenced was CD8+ T cells sorted from blood. These receptors all stem from a woman aged 18-29 years in good health.

This clonotype was seen a handful of times. The junction and the germline gene differ at one end; a read error may be behind it. This chain uses TRBV7-7 with TRBJ2-2; unclear D gene. CDR1 and CDR2 from the germline V gene are SSHAT and FNYEAQ (reference sequence). The CDR3 contains 14 residues. CDR3 bases: TGTGCTAGCAGCTTAGTTGTGGGATCCGGGGAGCTGTTTTTT. It codes for CASSLVVGSGELFF.

This clonotype was detected a few times. J is TRBJ1-6 and V is TRBV2; D perhaps matches TRBD1 (5 bases). V was clipped by 6 bases and J by 9 bases, with 6 bases between them. The CDR3 runs to 11 residues. In germline, CDR1 is SNHLY, CDR2 FYNNEI. CDR3 DNA: TGTGCCAGCAGCGGGGCTTCACCCCTCCACTTT. Residues: CASSGASPLHF.

This clonotype was picked up many times. V is TRBV28 and J is TRBJ2-1; TRBD2 matches 13 bases. With V trimmed by 3 bases and J by 3 bases, 5 bases remained unmatched. Germline V gene lookup returns CDR1 MDHEN and CDR2 SYDVKM. This CDR3 comprises 17 residues. The CDR3 sequence is CASSFATSGGLYNEQFF. The DNA of the CDR3 is TGTGCCAGCAGTTTCGCGACTAGCGGGGGGCTCTACAATGAGCAGTTCTTC. Drawing the rest from reference TRBV28 and TRBJ2-1, the complete variable domain is DVKVTQSSRYLVKRTGEKVFLECVQDMDHENMFWYRQDPGLGLRLIYFSYDVKMKEKGDIPEGYSVSREKKERFSLILESASTNQTSMYLCASSFATSGGLYNEQFFGPGTRLTVL.

This clonotype was counted a single time. The chain joins TRBV2 to TRBJ2-5, with D tentatively TRBD1 or TRBD2 (5 bases each). This CDR3 region has 18 residues. The V end was cut by 11 bases, the J end by 4 bases, with 32 bases between. CDR1 SNHLY and CDR2 FYNNEI come from the germline V gene. CDR3 sequence: CALSPPGPNLPRAETQYF. In nucleotides, the CDR3 is TGTGCCCTCAGTCCCCCGGGACCAAACCTCCCTAGGGCAGAGACCCAGTACTTC.

This clonotype appeared many times. The rearrangement joins TRBV27 to TRBJ2-7; no clear D gene. Germline assignment: CDR1 MNHEY and CDR2 SMNVEV (reference sequence). Trimming stripped 4 bases from V and 4 bases from J, with 11 bases between. This CDR3 has 13 amino acids. CDR3: CASSSLAQYEQYF. CDR3 in DNA: TGTGCCAGCAGTTCCCTCGCCCAGTACGAGCAGTACTTC.

The rearrangement links TRBV10-1 to TRBJ2-2, with unresolved D. Germline V gene sequence: CDR1 WNHNN, CDR2 SYGVQD (reference sequence). V gave up 4 bases and J gave up 6 bases, with 12 bases separating them. The CDR3 contains 14 residues. In nucleotides, the CDR3 is TGCGCCAGCAGTGCGACCTCGAGCGCCGGGGAGCTGTTTTTT. Translated: CASSATSSAGELFF.

The table lists this clonotype with a few counts. V gene TRBV27 combines with J gene TRBJ2-7; 8 nucleotides agree with TRBD1. With 5 bases clipped from V and 2 bases from J, the junction kept 8 bases outside the gene matches. The CDR3 covers 15 residues. Germline V gene data show CDR1 as MNHEY and CDR2 as SMNVEV (reference sequence). In DNA, the CDR3 is TGTGCCAGCAGTCCCCCTTCGACAGGGGCCTACGAGCAGTACTTC. It codes for CASSPPSTGAYEQYF.

The V gene is TRBV29-1, the J gene TRBJ2-1, with 9 bases aligning to TRBD2. Germline V CDR1 and CDR2: SQVTM, ANQGSEA. V lost 4 bases, J lost 0 bases, and 4 bases stayed unmatched. The CDR3 is 15 amino acids. CDR3 residues: CSVARLAVSYNEQFF. The CDR3 DNA reads TGCAGCGTTGCCCGACTAGCGGTCTCCTACAATGAGCAGTTCTTC.

This clonotype was seen more than once but under ten times. This chain links TRBV12-5 with TRBJ2-3; 9 nucleotides match TRBD1. CDR1 and CDR2 from the germline V gene are LGHNT and FRNRAP. V shed 6 bases, J shed 4 bases, and the junction held 2 bases outside the gene matches. The CDR3 runs 13 residues. The CDR3 loop is CASGTGGADTQYF. CDR3 DNA sequence: TGTGCTAGTGGCACAGGGGGCGCAGATACGCAGTATTTT.

The sample holds many counts of this clonotype. This chain links TRBV6-5 with TRBJ2-7; TRBD1 aligns across 7 bases. The germline CDR1 and CDR2 sequences are MNHEY and SVGAGI. V lost 2 bases to trimming and J lost 0 bases; unmatched junction nucleotides: 4. The length of the CDR3 is 15 residues. CDR3 sequence reads: CASSYQGDSSYEQYF. As DNA, the CDR3 is TGTGCCAGCAGTTACCAAGGGGACAGCTCCTACGAGCAGTACTTC.

This clonotype showed up many times. The rearrangement uses TRBV20-1 and TRBJ1-6; D is ambiguous. The CDR3 is made up of 13 amino acids. Germline-derived CDR1 and CDR2 are DFQATT and SNEGSKA (reference sequence). Between the trimmed V and J ends, which lost 6 bases and 5 bases, there was a span of 11 bases. CDR3 bases: TGCAGTGCAAATGTCGGGGATAATTCACCCCTCCACTTT. It translates to CSANVGDNSPLHF.

This clonotype was counted ten times or more. V is TRBV7-9 and J is TRBJ2-2; no definite D call. Trimming pared 1 base from V and 3 bases from J, leaving 9 bases between. The length of the CDR3 is 15 residues. The V gene's germline CDR1 is SEHNR and CDR2 FQNEAQ (reference sequence). CDR3 coding DNA: TGTGCCAGCAGCTTAGAAGTGTCGGACACCGGGGAGCTGTTTTTT. It is translated as CASSLEVSDTGELFF.

The chain links TRBV10-3 to TRBJ2-3; 13 bases line up with TRBD2. Germline assignment: CDR1 ENHRY and CDR2 SYGVKD. This CDR3 has 19 amino acids. V shed 7 bases and J 3 bases; nucleotides not matched to a gene: 16. CDR3 loop: CAINVGTSGTTSLTDTQYF. The DNA of the CDR3 is TGTGCCATCAATGTCGGGACTAGCGGGACCACGAGCCTAACAGATACGCAGTATTTT.

The sample holds many counts of this clonotype. The chain joins TRBV29-1 to TRBJ1-2; the match to TRBD1 covers 9 bases. V gave up 0 bases and J gave up 4 bases; unmatched junction bases: 12. CDR1 SQVTM and CDR2 ANQGSEA come from the germline V gene. The CDR3 is 17 residues long. The CDR3: CSVEDPALTGGSYGYTF. DNA of the CDR3: TGCAGCGTTGAAGACCCCGCGTTAACAGGGGGCAGCTATGGCTACACCTTC.

This clonotype has ten or more counts. This sequence joins TRBV15 and TRBJ2-1, with TRBD2 matching over 10 bases. With V trimmed by 9 bases and J by 8 bases, 7 bases remained unmatched. The CDR3 is made up of 13 amino acids. CDR1 LNHNV and CDR2 YYDKDF come from the germline V gene (reference sequence). As DNA, the CDR3 is TGTGCCACTAAAACTAGCGGGAAAGATGAGCAGTTCTTC. Its translation: CATKTSGKDEQFF. Supplemented by reference TRBV15 and TRBJ2-1, the full variable domain reads DAMVIQNPRYQVTQFGKPVTLSCSQTLNHNVMYWYQQKSSQAPKLLFHYYDKDFNNEADTPDNFQSRRPNTSFCFLDIRSPGLGDTAMYLCATKTSGKDEQFFGPGTRLTVL.

The chain is built from TRBV4-1 and TRBJ2-1; TRBD2 aligns across 14 bases. The germline gives CDR1 MGHRA, CDR2 YSYEKL. Unmatched junction bases numbered 4, after V lost 1 base and J lost 8 bases. There are 16 residues in the CDR3. The chain's CDR3 is CASSQAGLAGVDEQFF. The CDR3 DNA follows: TGCGCCAGCAGCCAAGCGGGACTAGCGGGAGTGGATGAGCAGTTCTTC.

This clonotype was recorded many times. The rearrangement links TRBV4-3 to TRBJ2-1; no reliable D call. CDR3 length: 16 amino acids. Trimming left V 1 base short and J 4 bases short, with 14 bases between. Germline CDR1 and CDR2: LGHNA and YSLEER. The CDR3 sequence is CASSQGGLGDYNEQFF. The CDR3 DNA follows: TGCGCCAGCAGCCAAGGGGGTTTAGGAGATTACAATGAGCAGTTCTTC.

This clonotype was counted at least ten times. V gene TRBV2 combines with J gene TRBJ2-1, with 7 bases identical to TRBD2. Germline CDR1 is SNHLY and CDR2 is FYNNEI. The junction had 11 bases not matched to a gene; V was cut back by 4 bases and J by 2 bases. The CDR3 totals 17 residues. CDR3 DNA sequence: TGTGCCAGCAGTGGTGATGGACTAGTACCCCCCTACAATGAGCAGTTCTTC. Translating it yields CASSGDGLVPPYNEQFF.

The chain couples TRBV7-3 to TRBJ2-7, with a weak D call TRBD1 (5 bases). Trimming took off 4 bases at V and 6 bases at J, with 16 bases between the two ends. Germline-derived CDR1 and CDR2 are SGHTA and FQGTGA. The CDR3 consists of 14 residues. The CDR3 coding sequence is TGTGCCAGCAGCTCCCTGGGGCCAGCCAGCGAGCAGTACTTC. Protein product: CASSSLGPASEQYF.

This clonotype was seen repeatedly, ten times or more. The chain employs TRBV28 and TRBJ1-4; D ambiguous. The CDR3 covers 16 residues. The ends were cut back, 6 bases at V and 2 bases at J, with 16 bases in the middle. CDR1 is MDHEN, CDR2 SYDVKM, per germline. CDR3 protein: CASRNPKQTTNEKLFF. The CDR3 DNA reads TGTGCCAGCAGGAACCCTAAACAGACCACTAATGAAAAACTGTTTTTT.

The rearrangement joins TRBV4-1 to TRBJ2-3, with 10 bases matching TRBD1. After removal of 5 bases from V and 0 bases from J, the junction contained 5 bases not matched to a gene. The germline V gene encodes CDR1 MGHRA and CDR2 YSYEKL. The CDR3 is 16 amino acids. CDR3 region: CASSVRQGASTDTQYF. CDR3 DNA sequence: TGCGCCAGCAGCGTCCGACAGGGGGCTAGCACAGATACGCAGTATTTT.

This clonotype has at least ten counts. The rearrangement joins TRBV9 to TRBJ2-3; unclear D gene. The germline V gene has CDR1 SGDLS and CDR2 YYNGEE. With 4 bases removed from V and 6 bases from J, the gap between germline ends came to 12 bases. The CDR3 length is 13 residues. The CDR3: CASSPMDRDTQYF. The CDR3, as DNA: TGTGCCAGCAGCCCAATGGATCGGGATACGCAGTATTTT.